Below, 21 T cell receptor beta chains from the same sample are listed, as sequenced in a study of regulatory T cells in long-lasting Graves disease. Noted time point: persistent/refractory GD, antithyroid drugs over 5 years with positive TRAb. Construction of the TCR library relied on RNA isolated from PBMCs. Construction of the TCR beta libraries employed iRepertoire HTBI primers in conjunction with Arm-PCR of CDR3 regions. TCRdb itself ran the multiplex PCR reads through MiXCR, one entry per CDR3 protein. The table lists approximately 470,000 distinct CDR3 sequences, around 20% of them singletons. The sequencing here drew on peripheral blood mononuclear cells (PBMCs), taken when the disease was refractory, from a patient treated with antithyroid drugs. The receptors come from a female donor with Graves disease.

This clonotype was seen only once. This rearrangement joins TRBV5-1 to TRBJ2-5, with 7 bases that match TRBD1. There are 15 residues in the CDR3. Losses at the gene ends were 6 bases for V and 4 bases for J; bases not matched to a gene: 12. CDR1 and CDR2 from the germline V gene are SGHRS and YFSETQ. CDR3 in DNA: TGCGCCAGCACCCTCTTGACAGGGACGAGAGAGACCCAGTACTTC. This encodes CASTLLTGTRETQYF.

This clonotype has just a few counts. The rearrangement uses TRBV7-6 and TRBJ2-7; 12 nucleotides align to TRBD2. V lost 3 bases, J lost 5 bases, and 5 bases stayed unmatched. CDR1 is SGHVS and CDR2 is FNYEAQ in the germline V gene. The CDR3 runs 15 residues. CDR3 coding DNA: TGTGCCAGCAGCTTGACTAGCGGGAGAGCTCACGAGCAGTACTTC. Amino acid sequence: CASSLTSGRAHEQYF.

This clonotype was seen a handful of times. This chain links TRBV6-5 with TRBJ1-3, with D unclear. The germline gives CDR1 MNHEY, CDR2 SVGAGI. CDR3 length: 15 residues. V lost 2 bases, J lost 0 bases, and 8 bases lay in between. DNA of the CDR3: TGTGCCAGCAGTTACCGGGCTTCCTCTGGAAACACCATATATTTT. Its protein product is CASSYRASSGNTIYF.

This clonotype was seen at least ten times. The chain combines TRBV7-2 with TRBJ2-5; D remains ambiguous. Germline CDR1 is SGHTA and CDR2 is FQGNSA. The CDR3 covers 12 residues. With 5 bases removed from V and 6 bases from J, the gap between germline ends came to 10 bases. The CDR3 nucleotides are TGTGCCAGCAGCCCCTCCTTACAGACCCAGTACTTC. It specifies CASSPSLQTQYF.

This clonotype occurred a few times. The CDR3 DNA reads as TGTGCCAGCAGCCAAGAGCCCTACGAGCAGTACTTC. It is translated as CASSQEPYEQYF. V and J are TRBV4-2 and TRBJ2-7, with unresolved D. Germline CDR1 and CDR2: LGHNA and YNFKEQ. CDR3 size: 12 residues. V dropped 0 bases and J dropped 2 bases, with 2 bases sitting between them.

The sample holds a few counts of this clonotype. The CDR3 nucleotides read TGTGCCAGCAGCACGGGACTAGCGGGATCGGCGCGCGGGGAGCTGTTTTTT. Amino acid sequence: CASSTGLAGSARGELFF. The chain uses TRBV5-5 and TRBJ2-2; the match to TRBD2 covers 13 bases. Germline CDR1 SGHKS, CDR2 YYEKEE (reference sequence). The V gene end was trimmed by 4 bases and the J gene end by 7 bases; junction bases not matched to a gene: 10. The CDR3 length is 17 residues.

With respect to this clonotype: A much larger clone is a single base away; this may be a read error. J is TRBJ1-6 and V is TRBV7-9, with D possibly TRBD1 on 5 matching bases. CDR1 is SEHNR and CDR2 is FQNEAQ in the germline V gene (reference sequence). This CDR3 has 20 residues. The CDR3 spells CASSLALRTFSTRGFSPLRF. CDR3 DNA sequence: TGTGCCAGCAGCTTAGCACTCAGAACTTTCTCGACACGGGGCTTTTCACCCCTCCGCTTT.

The chain links TRBV10-3 to TRBJ2-7; 8 positions agree with TRBD1. CDR3 size: 12 residues. The germline gives CDR1 ENHRY, CDR2 SYGVKD. Trimming cost V 7 bases and J 3 bases; bases outside gene matches: 2. The DNA of the CDR3 is TGTGCCATCACCGGGACAGGCTACGAGCAGTACTTC. It specifies CAITGTGYEQYF.

This clonotype was recorded at least ten times. V usage is TRBV11-2 and J usage is TRBJ2-2; D is undetermined. CDR1 SGHAT and CDR2 FQNNGV come from the germline V gene. V lost 5 bases to trimming and J lost 5 bases, with 6 bases between them. The CDR3 spans 12 residues. The CDR3 DNA follows: TGTGCCAGCAGCATGAGGACCGGGGAGCTGTTTTTT. Residues: CASSMRTGELFF. The complete variable domain, with remaining parts taken from reference TRBV11-2 and TRBJ2-2, reads EAGVAQSPRYKIIEKRQSVAFWCNPISGHATLYWYQQILGQGPKLLIQFQNNGVVDDSQLPKDRFSAERLKGVDSTLKIQPAKLEDSAVYLCASSMRTGELFFGEGSRLTVL.

This clonotype has ten or more counts. The gene calls are TRBV11-2 and TRBJ2-7; D is uncertain. The germline V gene encodes CDR1 SGHAT and CDR2 FQNNGV. The CDR3 has 13 amino acids. V lost 4 bases to trimming and J lost 1 base, with 8 bases between them. The CDR3 protein is CASSSRLSYEQYF. The CDR3 DNA sequence: TGTGCCAGCAGCTCCAGATTATCCTACGAGCAGTACTTC.

There are a few counts of this clonotype. The J gene is TRBJ1-3, the V gene TRBV7-9; tentatively, D is TRBD1 (6 bases). This CDR3 comprises 14 residues. V lost 6 bases to trimming and J lost 0 bases, with 9 bases between them. Germline V CDR1 and CDR2: SEHNR, FQNEAQ (reference sequence). CDR3 sequence reads: CASRSDSSGNTIYF. The CDR3 nucleotides are TGTGCCAGCAGATCGGACAGCTCTGGAAACACCATATATTTT. The full variable domain, rest sourced from reference TRBV7-9 and TRBJ1-3, is DTGVSQNPRHKITKRGQNVTFRCDPISEHNRLYWYRQTLGQGPEFLTYFQNEAQLEKSRLLSDRFSAERPKGSFSTLEIQRTEQGDSAMYLCASRSDSSGNTIYFGEGSWLTVV.

V and J are TRBV12-3 or TRBV12-4 and TRBJ2-5; 8 nucleotides match TRBD2. The end of the DNA aligns better with TRBJ2-1, so the J call may be wrong. The CDR3 loop spans 14 amino acids. The CDR3 region has the DNA TGTGCCAGCAAGCTCCTAGGGGCGGGAGGTGAGCAGTTCTTC. It translates to CASKLLGAGGEQFF.

This chain joins TRBV4-3 and TRBJ2-5; no clear D gene. In germline, CDR1 is LGHNA, CDR2 YSLEER. V gave up 1 base and J gave up 2 bases, with 8 bases separating them. The CDR3 is 14 amino acids. The CDR3 sequence is CASSQVFGQETQYF. The CDR3 DNA sequence: TGCGCCAGCAGCCAAGTTTTTGGTCAAGAGACCCAGTACTTC.

There are a few counts of this clonotype. This rearrangement joins TRBV20-1 to TRBJ2-1; 9 nucleotides match TRBD2. Germline V gene data show CDR1 as DFQATT and CDR2 as SNEGSKA (reference sequence). The CDR3 has 15 residues. With 2 bases clipped from V and 8 bases from J, the junction kept 10 bases outside the gene matches. CDR3 protein: CSARLVSGRRYEQFF. DNA of the CDR3: TGCAGTGCTAGATTGGTCAGCGGGAGGCGGTATGAGCAGTTCTTC.

In its sample, this clonotype was seen a few times. The rearrangement uses TRBV7-9 and TRBJ2-7; no firm D call. Germline CDR1 and CDR2: SEHNR and FQNEAQ (reference sequence). With 2 bases removed from V and 2 bases from J, the gap between germline ends came to 10 bases. This CDR3 contains 14 residues. The CDR3 DNA follows: TGTGCCAGCAGCTTATCGGCTAGACCCTACGAGCAGTACTTC. This codes for CASSLSARPYEQYF.

V gene TRBV6-1 combines with J gene TRBJ2-7, with D tentatively TRBD1 (6 bases). Germline assignment: CDR1 MNHNS and CDR2 SASEGT. This CDR3 is 16 amino acids long. V was shortened by 2 bases and J by 4 bases, with 18 bases between the two germline ends. The CDR3 reads CASSELGGRGAYEQYF. CDR3 in DNA: TGTGCCAGCAGTGAACTTGGGGGCAGGGGCGCGTACGAGCAGTACTTC.

The chain couples TRBV12-3 or TRBV12-4 to TRBJ2-2, with TRBD1 as a possible D gene (6 bases). The CDR3 sequence is 17 residues long. V lost 5 bases and J 5 bases, leaving 21 bases between the germline ends. DNA of the CDR3: TGTGCCAGCAGTCGCCGAAGGGGGACGACTGGGACCGGGGAGCTGTTTTTT. Its translation is CASSRRRGTTGTGELFF.

J is TRBJ1-2 and V is TRBV7-9; TRBD1 agrees at 7 bases. Trimming at V came to 5 bases and at J to 10 bases, leaving 7 bases not matched to a gene. Germline lookup yields CDR1 SEHNR and CDR2 FQNEAQ (reference sequence). CDR3 length: 12 amino acids. For the CDR3, the DNA is TGTGCCAGCAGCCCGGGACAGCCGTACTACACCTTC. It is translated as CASSPGQPYYTF.

This clonotype was seen repeatedly, ten times or more. The rearrangement links TRBV11-1 to TRBJ2-1; a weak D match, TRBD2 (6 bases). V was pared by 3 bases and J by 4 bases, with 13 bases between. The germline CDR1 and CDR2 sequences are SGHAT and FQDESV (reference sequence). This CDR3 contains 15 residues. This CDR3 is CASSLGVGRYNEQFF. DNA for the CDR3: TGTGCCAGCAGCTTGGGGGTGGGGAGGTACAATGAGCAGTTCTTC.

A few counts support this clonotype. V is TRBV5-1 and J is TRBJ2-2; 9 nucleotides agree with TRBD2. After removal of 0 bases from V and 5 bases from J, the junction contained 2 bases not matched to a gene. The V gene's germline CDR1 is SGHRS and CDR2 YFSETQ. CDR3 length: 15 residues. Here the CDR3 reads CASSLDLAGTGELFF. The CDR3 nucleotides are TGCGCCAGCAGCTTGGACCTAGCGGGAACCGGGGAGCTGTTTTTT.

This clonotype was observed a handful of times. The chain has TRBV3-1 and TRBJ2-5; D remains ambiguous. The V and J ends lost 0 bases and 0 bases respectively, with 14 bases between them. Germline CDR1 is LGHDT and CDR2 is YNNKEL (reference sequence). The CDR3 contains 17 residues. The CDR3 loop is CASSQEVTRQYQETQYF. In nucleotides, the CDR3 is TGTGCCAGCAGCCAAGAGGTTACCCGCCAGTACCAAGAGACCCAGTACTTC.